This T cell receptor beta chain was sequenced in a study of control samples from healthy donors and cancer patients (dated by TCRdb to the early 2020s). Library preparation employed the immunoSEQ multiplex PCR assay. Not all clones reach the TCRdb copy of this immuneACCESS table, which keeps in-frame sequences only. Checked studies attribute under half of the gap to unresolved V genes and leave the rest unexplained. For this sample there are 400,000 to 500,000 clones; 75% to 95% appear just once. The top ten constitute more than 6% of the sample. About this clone itself: Its antigen remains unidentified. The input lacks base qualities; no much larger clone sits a single base away.

CDR1 and CDR2 are drawn from the germline V gene: SGHVS, FQNEAQ. Including the terminal cysteine and phenylalanine, the CDR3 comprises 16 residues. The entry retains the CDR3 DNA only, 48 bases that are in frame from base 1. Trimming removed 4 bases from V and 0 bases from J, leaving 13 bases between the germline ends. Recombination linked TRBV7-8 to TRBJ1-5; TRBD1 might be the D gene, on 6 matching bases. Sequencing input: PBMCs. This clonotype was obtained from a man aged 35-49 years with head and neck cancer. The DNA is TGTGCCAGCAGCTCGGGGGCTTCCCGTAGCAATCAGCCCCAGCATTTT. This encodes CASSSGASRSNQPQHF. Beyond the CDR3, the reference TRBV7-8 and TRBJ1-5 genes provide the residues; the full variable domain reads: GAGVSQSPRYKVAKRGQDVALRCDPISGHVSLFWYQQALGQGPEFLTYFQNEAQLDKSGLPSDRFFAERPEGSVSTLKIQRTQQEDSAVYLCASSSGASRSNQPQHFGDGTRLSIL.